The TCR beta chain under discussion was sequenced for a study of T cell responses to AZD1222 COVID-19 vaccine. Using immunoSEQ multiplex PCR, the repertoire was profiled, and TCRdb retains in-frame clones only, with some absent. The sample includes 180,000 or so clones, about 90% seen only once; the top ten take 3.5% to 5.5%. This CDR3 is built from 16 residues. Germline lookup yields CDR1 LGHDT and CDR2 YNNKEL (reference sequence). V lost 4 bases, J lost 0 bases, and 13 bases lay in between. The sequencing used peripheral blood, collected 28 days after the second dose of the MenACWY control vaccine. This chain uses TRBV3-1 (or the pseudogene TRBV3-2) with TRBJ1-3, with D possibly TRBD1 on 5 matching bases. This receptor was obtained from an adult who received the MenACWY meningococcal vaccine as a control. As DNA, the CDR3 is TGTGCCAGCAGCCTAAATCCAGGGAACTCTGGAAACACCATATATTTT. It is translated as CASSLNPGNSGNTIYF.